Listed here are 5 T cell receptor beta chains from one sample, sequenced in a study of T cell changes during pregnancy in multiple sclerosis. Assay: immunoSEQ multiplex PCR; the TCRdb copy retains only in-frame clones and omits some. This sample carries some 120,000 clones, about 94% of them seen once, and the ten largest clones take approximately 6.2%. Sequences were derived from peripheral blood, sampled before pregnancy. The receptor set was obtained from a female donor with multiple sclerosis, enrolled in a pregnancy study.

The chain is built from TRBV2 and TRBJ1-5, with a tentative D call TRBD1 (6 bases). The CDR3 extends over 14 amino acids. V gave up 6 bases and J gave up 3 bases, with 12 bases separating them. Germline V gives CDR1 SNHLY, CDR2 FYNNEI. This CDR3 reads CASSRTDLNQPQHF. The CDR3 DNA reads as TGTGCCAGCAGCCGGACAGACCTCAATCAGCCCCAGCATTTT.

The count of this clone is one. In DNA form, the CDR3 reads TGTGCCACCAGCAGAGTGCAGGGGGGAAATGAGCAGTTCTTC. Residues: CATSRVQGGNEQFF. V and J are TRBV15 and TRBJ2-1; tentative D call: TRBD1 (7 bases). The germline CDR1 and CDR2 sequences are LNHNV and YYDKDF (reference sequence). The CDR3 is made up of 14 amino acids. V was shortened by 1 base and J by 7 bases, with 11 bases between the two germline ends.

This clone was counted once. The chain joins TRBV9 to TRBJ1-1; D gene ambiguous. V gave up 6 bases and J gave up 2 bases, with 20 bases separating them. The germline V gene has CDR1 SGDLS and CDR2 YYNGEE. The CDR3 contains 16 residues. CDR3 coding DNA: TGTGCCAGCAAAGGCGAGGAAGATCCGATAAACACTGAAGCTTTCTTT. Protein sequence: CASKGEEDPINTEAFF.

The V gene is TRBV2, the J gene TRBJ1-1; 7 bases align to TRBD1. Germline CDR1 is SNHLY and CDR2 is FYNNEI. This CDR3 is built from 14 residues. J was trimmed by 4 bases and V by 3 bases; bases with no gene match: 5. The DNA for the CDR3 is TGTGCCAGCAGTGACGACAGGGAAGGCACTGAAGCTTTCTTT. Residues: CASSDDREGTEAFF.

This chain connects TRBV29-1 to TRBJ2-7; no reliable D call. The V gene's germline CDR1 is SQVTM and CDR2 ANQGSEA. Trimming left V 0 bases short and J 4 bases short, with 7 bases between. This CDR3 has 12 residues. DNA of the CDR3: TGCAGCGTTGAAGAAGGCGGTTACGAGCAGTACTTC. Translated, it gives CSVEEGGYEQYF.